This TCR beta chain was documented in a study of T cells expressing NK-cell markers (dated by TCRdb to the early 2020s). In the study overall: TCR beta-chain repertoires were profiled in sorted CD3+CD56+NKG2C+, CD3+CD56+NKG2C- and CD3+CD56-NKG2C+ T-cell subsets from about 8 donors. The libraries were sequenced on Illumina HiSeq 2000/2500, MiSeq or NextSeq, producing 2 x 150 bp reads. Seven of the eight sequenced donors were HCMV-seropositive and one was HCMV-seronegative. Randomly selected healthy volunteers, three men and five women, were used as the eight sequenced donors.

The listed sequencing device is Illumina HiSeq 2000. The TCR beta cDNA libraries were made using 5'RACE template switching, a step that added both a universal primer site and unique molecular identifiers. Priming for cDNA synthesis came from the TCR beta constant segment, and two successive PCR amplification steps followed. Processing in the source paper ran as follows. MIGEC was used to demultiplex reads and group the reads by UMI, and MiTCR was used to assemble and quantify clonotypes. To exclude erroneous sequences, any TCR cDNA sequence not supported by at least two reads was discarded. The tcR package was used for downstream repertoire analysis, and clonotypes were matched between fractions using CDR3 nucleotide sequence together with V segment. VDJmatch was used to annotate antigen specificity against VDJdb, with one amino acid substitution in CDR3 allowed. The reads, reprocessed by TCRdb, yield one row per CDR3 protein sequence and no DNA. The V and J calls and clone size come from TCRdb's table, not from the authors' own analysis. This sample's table lists some 440,000 distinct CDR3 sequences. The ten largest make up 1.4% of the sample.

A commercial ELISA kit detecting HCMV-specific IgG in serum was used to determine HCMV serostatus. Peripheral blood mononuclear cells were isolated from blood by Ficoll density gradient centrifugation. CDR1 and CDR2, per the germline V gene (reference sequence), are DFQATT and SNEGSKA. The CDR3 runs 14 amino acids, cysteine and phenylalanine included. No DNA accompanies this entry. As for this clonotype: Its recognized antigen is unknown.

What the research found in general, with its limitations: Those dominant clonotypes were again the most abundant among CD3+CD56-NKG2C+ cells in four donors, at about 25-60.1%. In over 5 donors, the dominant CD3+CD56+NKG2C+ clonotypes were among the top 10 CD8+ clonotypes and accounted for about 1.0-7.5% of CD8+ T cells. Whether the expanded NKG2C-expressing T cell clones were specific for HCMV antigens remained unclear.

The sequence is built from TRBV20-1 and TRBJ2-1. The clonotype comes from a woman between 50 and 59 years old in good health. Donor details come from another sample of the same person, matched by shared clones. The material sequenced was blood T cells: a sorted CD56 or NKG2C T cell subset, CD4+ or CD8+ T cells, or bulk PBMC T cells (not recorded which). This receptor has the CDR3 CSARDQATNNEQFF.